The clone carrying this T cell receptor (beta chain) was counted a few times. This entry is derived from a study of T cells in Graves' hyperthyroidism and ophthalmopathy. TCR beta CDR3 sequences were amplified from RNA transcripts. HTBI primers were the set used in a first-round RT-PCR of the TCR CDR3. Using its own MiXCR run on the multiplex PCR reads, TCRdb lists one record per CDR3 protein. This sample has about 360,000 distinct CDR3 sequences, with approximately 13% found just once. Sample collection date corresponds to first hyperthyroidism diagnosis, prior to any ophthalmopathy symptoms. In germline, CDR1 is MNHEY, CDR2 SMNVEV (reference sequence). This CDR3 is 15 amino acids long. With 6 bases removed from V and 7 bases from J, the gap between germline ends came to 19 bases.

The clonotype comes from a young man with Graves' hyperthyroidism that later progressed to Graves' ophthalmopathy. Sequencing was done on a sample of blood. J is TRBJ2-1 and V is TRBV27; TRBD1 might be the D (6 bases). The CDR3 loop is CASSVRGNGRNEQFF. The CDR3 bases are TGTGCCAGCAGCGTAAGGGGGAACGGACGGAATGAGCAGTTCTTC.